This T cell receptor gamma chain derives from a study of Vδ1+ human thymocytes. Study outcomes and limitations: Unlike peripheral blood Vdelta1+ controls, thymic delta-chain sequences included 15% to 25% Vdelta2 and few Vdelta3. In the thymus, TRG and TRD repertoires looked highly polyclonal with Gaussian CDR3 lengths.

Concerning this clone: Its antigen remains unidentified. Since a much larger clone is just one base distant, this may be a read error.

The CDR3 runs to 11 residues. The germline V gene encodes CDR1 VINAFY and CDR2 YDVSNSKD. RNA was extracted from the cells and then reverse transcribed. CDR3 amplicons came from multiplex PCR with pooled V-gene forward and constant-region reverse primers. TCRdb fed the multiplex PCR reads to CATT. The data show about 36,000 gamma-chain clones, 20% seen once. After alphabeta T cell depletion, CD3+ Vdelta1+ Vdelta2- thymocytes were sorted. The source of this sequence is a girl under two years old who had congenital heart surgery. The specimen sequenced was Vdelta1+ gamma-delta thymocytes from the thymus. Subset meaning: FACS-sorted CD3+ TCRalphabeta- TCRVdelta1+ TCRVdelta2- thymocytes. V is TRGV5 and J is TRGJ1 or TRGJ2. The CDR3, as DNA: TGTGCCACCTGGGACCATTATAAGAAACTCTTC. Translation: CATWDHYKKLF.